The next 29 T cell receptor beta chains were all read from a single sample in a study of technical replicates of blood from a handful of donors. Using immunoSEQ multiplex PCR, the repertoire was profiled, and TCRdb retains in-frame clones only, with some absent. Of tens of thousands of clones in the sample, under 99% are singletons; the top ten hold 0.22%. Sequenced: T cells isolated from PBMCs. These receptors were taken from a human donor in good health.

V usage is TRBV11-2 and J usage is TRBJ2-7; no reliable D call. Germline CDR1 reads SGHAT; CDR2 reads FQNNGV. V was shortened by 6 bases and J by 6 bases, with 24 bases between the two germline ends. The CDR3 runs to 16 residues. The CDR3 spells CASRPVSGVTYREQYF. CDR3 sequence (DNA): TGTGCCAGCAGACCAGTCTCGGGTGTTACTTATCGCGAGCAGTACTTC.

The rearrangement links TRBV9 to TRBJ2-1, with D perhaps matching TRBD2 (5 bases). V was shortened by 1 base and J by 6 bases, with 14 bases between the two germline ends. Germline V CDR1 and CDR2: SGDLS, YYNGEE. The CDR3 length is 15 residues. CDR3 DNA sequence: TGTGCCAGCAGCGTATTGGAGGACCGACTCAATGAGCAGTTCTTC. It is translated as CASSVLEDRLNEQFF.

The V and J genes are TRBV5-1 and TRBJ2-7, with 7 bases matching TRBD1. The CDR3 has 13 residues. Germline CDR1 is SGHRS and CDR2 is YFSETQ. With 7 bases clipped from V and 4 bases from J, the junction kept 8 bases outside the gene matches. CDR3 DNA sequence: TGCGCCAGCCGAGGGGGCCAGTTATACGAGCAGTACTTC. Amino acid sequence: CASRGGQLYEQYF. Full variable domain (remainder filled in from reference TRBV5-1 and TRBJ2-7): KAGVTQTPRYLIKTRGQQVTLSCSPISGHRSVSWYQQTPGQGLQFLFEYFSETQRNKGNFPGRFSGRQFSNSRSEMNVSTLELGDSALYLCASRGGQLYEQYFGPGTRLTVT.

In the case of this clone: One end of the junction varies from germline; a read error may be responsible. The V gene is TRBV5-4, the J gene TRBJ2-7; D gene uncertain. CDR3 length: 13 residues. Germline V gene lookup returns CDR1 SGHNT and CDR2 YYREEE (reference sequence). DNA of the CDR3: TGTGCCAGCAGTTTGGGCACTGGCTACGAGCAGTACTTC. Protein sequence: CASSLGTGYEQYF.

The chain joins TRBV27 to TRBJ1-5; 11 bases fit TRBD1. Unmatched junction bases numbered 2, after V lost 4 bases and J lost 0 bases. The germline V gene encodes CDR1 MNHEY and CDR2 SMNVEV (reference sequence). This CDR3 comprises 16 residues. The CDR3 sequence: CASSWTGGPSNQPQHF. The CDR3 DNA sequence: TGTGCCAGCAGTTGGACAGGGGGCCCTAGCAATCAGCCCCAGCATTTT.

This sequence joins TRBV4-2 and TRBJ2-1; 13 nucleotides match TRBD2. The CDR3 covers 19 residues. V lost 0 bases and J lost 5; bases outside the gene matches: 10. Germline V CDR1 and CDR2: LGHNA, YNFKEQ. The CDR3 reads CASSQDQGLAGDPDNEQFF. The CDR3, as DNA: TGTGCCAGCAGCCAAGATCAAGGACTAGCGGGAGACCCCGACAATGAGCAGTTCTTC.

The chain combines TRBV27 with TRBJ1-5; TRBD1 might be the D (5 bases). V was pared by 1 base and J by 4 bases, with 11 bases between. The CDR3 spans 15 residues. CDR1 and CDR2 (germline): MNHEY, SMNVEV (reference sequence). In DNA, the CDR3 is TGTGCCAGCAGTTTATGGTCAGGGCCTAATCAGCCCCAGCATTTT. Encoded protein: CASSLWSGPNQPQHF.

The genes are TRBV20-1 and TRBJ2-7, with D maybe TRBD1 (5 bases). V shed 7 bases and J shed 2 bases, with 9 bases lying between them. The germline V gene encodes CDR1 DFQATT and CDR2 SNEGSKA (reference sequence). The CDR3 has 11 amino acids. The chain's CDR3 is CSVTVAYEQYF. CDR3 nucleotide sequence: TGCAGTGTGACAGTAGCCTACGAGCAGTACTTC.

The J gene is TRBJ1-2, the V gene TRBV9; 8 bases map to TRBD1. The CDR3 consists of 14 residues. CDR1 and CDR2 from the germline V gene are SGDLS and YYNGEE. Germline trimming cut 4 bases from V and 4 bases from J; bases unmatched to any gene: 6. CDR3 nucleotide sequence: TGTGCCAGCAGCTCCGGACAGGGTCCCTATGGCTACACCTTC. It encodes CASSSGQGPYGYTF.

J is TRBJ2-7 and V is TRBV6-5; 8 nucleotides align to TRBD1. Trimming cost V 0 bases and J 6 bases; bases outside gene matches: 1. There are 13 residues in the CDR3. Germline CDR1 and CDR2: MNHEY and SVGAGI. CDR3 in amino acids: CASSYSTGVEQYF. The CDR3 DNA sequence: TGTGCCAGCAGTTACTCGACAGGGGTCGAGCAGTACTTC.

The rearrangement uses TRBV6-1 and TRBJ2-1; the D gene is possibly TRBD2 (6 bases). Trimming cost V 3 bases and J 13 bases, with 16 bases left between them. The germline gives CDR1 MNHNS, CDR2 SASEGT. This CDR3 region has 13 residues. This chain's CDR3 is CASSDMAGIRQFF. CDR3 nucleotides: TGTGCCAGCAGTGATATGGCGGGAATCCGTCAGTTCTTC.

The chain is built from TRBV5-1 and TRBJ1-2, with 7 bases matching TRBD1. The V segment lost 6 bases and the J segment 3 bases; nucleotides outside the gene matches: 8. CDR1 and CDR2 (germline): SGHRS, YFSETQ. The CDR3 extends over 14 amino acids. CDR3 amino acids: CASNRQGIDYGYTF. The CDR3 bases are TGCGCCAGCAACCGACAGGGAATAGACTATGGCTACACCTTC.

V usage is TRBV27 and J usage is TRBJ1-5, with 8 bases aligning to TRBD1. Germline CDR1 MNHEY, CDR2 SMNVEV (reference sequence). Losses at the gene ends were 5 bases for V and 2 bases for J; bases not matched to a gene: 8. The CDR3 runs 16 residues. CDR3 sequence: CASSGTGGVGNQPQHF. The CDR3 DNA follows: TGTGCCAGCAGTGGAACAGGGGGGGTCGGCAATCAGCCCCAGCATTTT.

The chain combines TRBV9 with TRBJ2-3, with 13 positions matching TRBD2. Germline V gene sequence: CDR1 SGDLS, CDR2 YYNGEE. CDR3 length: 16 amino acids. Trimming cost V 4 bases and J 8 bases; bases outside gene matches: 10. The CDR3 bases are TGTGCCAGCAGCCTAAGGACTAGCGGGAGATTAGGTACGCAGTATTTT. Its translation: CASSLRTSGRLGTQYF.

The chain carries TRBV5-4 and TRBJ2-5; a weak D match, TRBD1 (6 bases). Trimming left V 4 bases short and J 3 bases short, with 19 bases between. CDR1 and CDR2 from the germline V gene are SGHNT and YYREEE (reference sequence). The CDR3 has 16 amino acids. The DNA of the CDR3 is TGTGCCAGCAGCCCCAGGGGAGCAGGGGCAGAAGAGACCCAGTACTTC. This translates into CASSPRGAGAEETQYF.

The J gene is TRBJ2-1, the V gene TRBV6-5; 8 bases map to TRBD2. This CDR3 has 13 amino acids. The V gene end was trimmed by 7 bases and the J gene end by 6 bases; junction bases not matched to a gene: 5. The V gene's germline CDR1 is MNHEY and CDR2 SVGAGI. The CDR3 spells CASTYAGGNEQFF. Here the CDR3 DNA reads TGTGCCAGCACCTATGCGGGGGGCAATGAGCAGTTCTTC.

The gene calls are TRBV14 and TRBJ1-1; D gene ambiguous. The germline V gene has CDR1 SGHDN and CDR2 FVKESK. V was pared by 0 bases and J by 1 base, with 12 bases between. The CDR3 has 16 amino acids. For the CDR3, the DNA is TGTGCCAGCAGCCAAGACTCTAGACTACCGAACACTGAAGCTTTCTTT. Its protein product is CASSQDSRLPNTEAFF.

The CDR3 spells CAYQNYRGSTNEKLFF. CDR3 bases: TGTGCCTACCAAAACTACAGGGGATCAACTAATGAAAAACTGTTTTTT. The rearrangement links TRBV30 to TRBJ1-4, with 7 bases matching TRBD1. Germline CDR1 GTSNPN, CDR2 SVGIG (reference sequence). The CDR3 runs to 16 residues. V dropped 7 bases and J dropped 0; count of bases not matched to a gene: 11. Supplemented by reference TRBV30 and TRBJ1-4, the full variable domain reads SQTIHQWPATLVQPVGSPLSLECTVEGTSNPNLYWYRQAAGRGLQLLFYSVGIGQISSEVPQNLSASRPQDRQFILSSKKLLLSDSGFYLCAYQNYRGSTNEKLFFGSGTQLSVL.

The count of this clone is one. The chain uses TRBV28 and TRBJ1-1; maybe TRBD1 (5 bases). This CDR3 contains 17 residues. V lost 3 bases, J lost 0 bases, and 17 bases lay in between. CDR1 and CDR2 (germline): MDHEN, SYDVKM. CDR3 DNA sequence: TGTGCCAGCAGTTTGGGGGGATTTGGGGTTATGAACACTGAAGCTTTCTTT. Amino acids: CASSLGGFGVMNTEAFF. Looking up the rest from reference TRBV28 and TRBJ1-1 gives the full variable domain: DVKVTQSSRYLVKRTGEKVFLECVQDMDHENMFWYRQDPGLGLRLIYFSYDVKMKEKGDIPEGYSVSREKKERFSLILESASTNQTSMYLCASSLGGFGVMNTEAFFGQGTRLTVV.

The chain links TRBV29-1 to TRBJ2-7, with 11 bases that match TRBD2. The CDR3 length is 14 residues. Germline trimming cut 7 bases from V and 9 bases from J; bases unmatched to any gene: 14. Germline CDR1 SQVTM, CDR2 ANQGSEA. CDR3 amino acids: CSARTGTSGNVQYF. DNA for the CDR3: TGCAGCGCCCGGACCGGGACTAGCGGAAATGTGCAGTACTTC.

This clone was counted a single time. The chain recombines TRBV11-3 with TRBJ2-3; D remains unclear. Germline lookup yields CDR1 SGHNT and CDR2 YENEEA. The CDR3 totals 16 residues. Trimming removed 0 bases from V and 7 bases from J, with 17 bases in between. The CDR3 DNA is TGTGCCAGCAGCTTAGATGCTGCGTTCCTGTTGAATACGCAGTATTTT. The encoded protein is CASSLDAAFLLNTQYF.

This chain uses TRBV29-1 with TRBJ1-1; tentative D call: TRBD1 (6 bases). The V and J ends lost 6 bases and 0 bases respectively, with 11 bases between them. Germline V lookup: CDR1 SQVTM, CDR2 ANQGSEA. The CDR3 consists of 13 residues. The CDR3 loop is CSVRGQMNTEAFF. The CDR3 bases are TGCAGCGTCCGTGGACAGATGAACACTGAAGCTTTCTTT.

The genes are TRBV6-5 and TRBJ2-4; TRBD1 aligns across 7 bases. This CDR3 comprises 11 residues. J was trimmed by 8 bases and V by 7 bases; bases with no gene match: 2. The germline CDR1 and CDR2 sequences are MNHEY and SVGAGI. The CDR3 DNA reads TGTGCCAGCAATCAGGGGGACATTCAGTACTTC. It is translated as CASNQGDIQYF.

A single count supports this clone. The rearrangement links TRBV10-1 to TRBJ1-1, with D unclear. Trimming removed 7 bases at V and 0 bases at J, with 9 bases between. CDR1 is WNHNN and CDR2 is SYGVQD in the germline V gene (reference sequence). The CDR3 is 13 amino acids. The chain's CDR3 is CASTPGMNTEAFF. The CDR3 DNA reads TGCGCCAGCACGCCAGGTATGAACACTGAAGCTTTCTTT.

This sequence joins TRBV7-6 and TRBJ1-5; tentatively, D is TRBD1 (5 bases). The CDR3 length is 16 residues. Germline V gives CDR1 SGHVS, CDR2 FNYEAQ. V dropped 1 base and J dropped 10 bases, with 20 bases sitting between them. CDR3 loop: CASSLEFGQVGLPQHF. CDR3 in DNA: TGTGCCAGCAGCTTAGAGTTCGGTCAGGTGGGGCTCCCCCAGCATTTT. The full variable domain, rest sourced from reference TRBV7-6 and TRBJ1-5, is GAGVSQSPRYKVTKRGQDVALRCDPISGHVSLYWYRQALGQGPEFLTYFNYEAQQDKSGLPNDRFSAERPEGSISTLTIQRTEQRDSAMYRCASSLEFGQVGLPQHFGDGTRLSIL.

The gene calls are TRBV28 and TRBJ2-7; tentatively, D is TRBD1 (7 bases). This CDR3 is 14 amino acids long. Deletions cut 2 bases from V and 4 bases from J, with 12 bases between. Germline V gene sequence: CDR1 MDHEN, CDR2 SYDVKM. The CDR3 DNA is TGTGCCAGCAGTTTAGGAGCAGGGGGGTACGAGCAGTACTTC. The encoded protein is CASSLGAGGYEQYF.

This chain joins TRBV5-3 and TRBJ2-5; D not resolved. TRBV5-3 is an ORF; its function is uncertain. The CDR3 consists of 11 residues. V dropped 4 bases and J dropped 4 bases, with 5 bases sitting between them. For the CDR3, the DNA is TGTGCCAGAAGCCCAGTAGAGACCCAGTACTTC. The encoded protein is CARSPVETQYF.

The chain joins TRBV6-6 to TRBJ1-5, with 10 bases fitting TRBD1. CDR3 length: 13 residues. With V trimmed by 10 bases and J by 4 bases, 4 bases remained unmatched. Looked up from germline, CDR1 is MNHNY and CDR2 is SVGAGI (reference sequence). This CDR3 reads CAIGTGDNQPQHF. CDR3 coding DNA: TGTGCCATCGGGACAGGGGATAATCAGCCCCAGCATTTT.

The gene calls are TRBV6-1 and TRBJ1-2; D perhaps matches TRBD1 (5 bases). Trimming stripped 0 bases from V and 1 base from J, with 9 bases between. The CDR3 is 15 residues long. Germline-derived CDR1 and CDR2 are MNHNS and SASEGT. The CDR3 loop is CASSEAAGFNYGYTF. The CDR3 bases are TGTGCCAGCAGTGAAGCGGCAGGGTTTAACTATGGCTACACCTTC.